Below, 14 T cell receptor beta chains from the same sample are listed, as sequenced in a study of CDR3 diversity in severe acne (dated by TCRdb to between 2019 and 2020). The method behind the library was PCR. Sequencing instrument: Illumina HiSeq 2000. The raw public data were reprocessed by TCRdb itself: fastp quality trimming at Q25, MiXCR clonotype calling, in-frame beta chains only. One record per CDR3 amino acid sequence lists the most common genes and DNA. The sample includes roughly 79,000 distinct CDR3 sequences, with around 50% observed a single time. The ten largest clones capture under 14% of the sample. Source material: blood. The receptor source for this set is a male donor with severe acne vulgaris.

The J gene is TRBJ1-5, the V gene TRBV5-6; D unresolved. Germline V gene lookup returns CDR1 SGHDT and CDR2 YYEEEE. This CDR3 is 12 amino acids long. V was pared by 3 bases and J by 6 bases, with 7 bases between. In DNA form, the CDR3 reads TGTGCCAGCAGCTACCGGCGTCAGCCCCAGCATTTT. This encodes CASSYRRQPQHF.

The gene calls are TRBV20-1 and TRBJ2-7, with 10 bases identical to TRBD1. CDR3 length: 14 amino acids. The V gene's germline CDR1 is DFQATT and CDR2 SNEGSKA (reference sequence). V trimming: 7 bases; J trimming: 6 bases; junction bases outside the gene matches: 12. The CDR3 nucleotides are TGCAGTGTTAAAGGACAGGGGGGGTCGGTCGAGCAGTACTTC. Protein product: CSVKGQGGSVEQYF.

In its sample, this clonotype was seen once. The CDR3 loop is CSVYGMLGGETQYF. CDR3 nucleotides: TGCAGCGTCTATGGGATGCTGGGGGGAGAGACCCAGTACTTC. V usage is TRBV29-1 and J usage is TRBJ2-5; the D gene is possibly TRBD2 (6 bases). The V end was cut by 6 bases, the J end by 4 bases, with 18 bases between. Germline CDR1 is SQVTM and CDR2 is ANQGSEA. The CDR3 has 14 residues.

A few counts support this clonotype. This chain joins TRBV7-3 and TRBJ2-7; D is possibly TRBD1 (5 bases). The V and J ends lost 1 base and 3 bases respectively, with 16 bases between them. The CDR3 has 16 amino acids. The germline V gene encodes CDR1 SGHTA and CDR2 FQGTGA. The CDR3 sequence: CASSLKGPLPDYEQYF. In nucleotides, the CDR3 is TGTGCCAGCAGCTTAAAGGGGCCCCTCCCCGACTACGAGCAGTACTTC. The full variable domain, completed using reference TRBV7-3 and TRBJ2-7, is GAGVSQTPSNKVTEKGKYVELRCDPISGHTALYWYRQSLGQGPEFLIYFQGTGAADDSGLPNDRFFAVRPEGSVSTLKIQRTERGDSAVYLCASSLKGPLPDYEQYFGPGTRLTVT.

A note on this clonotype: Being one base from a much bigger clone, this may be a read error. The chain links TRBV6-4 to TRBJ2-7; 7 nucleotides agree with TRBD2. With V trimmed by 6 bases and J by 6 bases, 14 bases remained unmatched. The CDR3 loop spans 15 amino acids. Germline assignment: CDR1 MRHNA and CDR2 SNTAGT. This chain's CDR3 is CASRGGGGTSAEQYF. CDR3 nucleotide sequence: TGTGCCAGCAGGGGGGGGGGGGGAACCTCAGCCGAGCAGTACTTC.

On this clonotype: Because it lacks the conserved phenylalanine or tryptophan at the end, this CDR3 is likely a read error. The V call is TRBV29-1, the J call TRBJ2-2; D gene ambiguous. CDR1 is SQVTM and CDR2 is ANQGSEA in the germline V gene. The CDR3 spans 17 residues. CDR3 DNA sequence: TGCAGCGTTGAAAAGGCGGAGCCTCCGCAAAACACTGGGGAGCTGTTTTGC. Residues: CSVEKAEPPQNTGELFC.

This clonotype has ten or more counts. V and J are TRBV7-6 and TRBJ2-3; D might be TRBD1 (6 bases). V lost 2 bases and J lost 1, with 10 bases in between. The CDR3 loop spans 15 amino acids. The germline CDR1 and CDR2 sequences are SGHVS and FNYEAQ. In nucleotides, the CDR3 is TGTGCCAGCAGCTTAATGGCAGGGGGCACAGATACGCAGTATTTT. The encoded protein is CASSLMAGGTDTQYF.

V gene TRBV12-3 or TRBV12-4 combines with J gene TRBJ2-6; 9 nucleotides match TRBD1. The CDR3 covers 16 residues. Germline trimming cut 6 bases from V and 3 bases from J; bases unmatched to any gene: 6. Written as DNA, the CDR3 is TGTGCCAGCAGACCCACAGGGGGCGATGGGGCCAACGTCCTGACTTTC. This translates into CASRPTGGDGANVLTF.

The rearrangement uses TRBV9 and TRBJ1-5; TRBD1 is a possible D gene (6 bases). Germline CDR1 SGDLS, CDR2 YYNGEE. CDR3 length: 13 residues. V gave up 8 bases and J gave up 1 base, with 10 bases separating them. The CDR3 protein is CARSDRSNQPQHF. The CDR3, as DNA: TGTGCCAGGTCAGACAGGAGCAATCAGCCCCAGCATTTT.

This clonotype was seen repeatedly, ten times or more. V usage is TRBV25-1 and J usage is TRBJ1-2; D call uncertain. Trimming took off 3 bases at V and 4 bases at J, with 9 bases between the two ends. CDR3 length: 13 amino acids. Germline V CDR1 and CDR2: MGHDK, SYGVNS. The CDR3 DNA follows: TGTGCCAGCAGTGAGTGGCGGGGCTATGGCTACACCTTC. This codes for CASSEWRGYGYTF.

The chain carries TRBV19 and TRBJ1-5, with 9 bases aligning to TRBD1. Germline-derived CDR1 and CDR2 are LNHDA and SQIVND (reference sequence). The CDR3 runs 14 residues. The J segment lost 6 bases and the V segment lost 6 bases, leaving 6 bases of the junction unmatched. In nucleotides, the CDR3 is TGTGCCAGTAGGGACAGGGGCGGAGTTCAGCCCCAGCATTTT. Translation: CASRDRGGVQPQHF.

The chain employs TRBV6-5 and TRBJ2-7; possibly TRBD1 for D (5 bases). Germline V lookup: CDR1 MNHEY, CDR2 SVGAGI. Trimming left V 6 bases short and J 0 bases short, with 15 bases between. The CDR3 spans 15 residues. DNA for the CDR3: TGTGCCAGCAGCTCCCAACCTCAGGGCTCCTACGAGCAGTACTTC. Its translation is CASSSQPQGSYEQYF.

This CDR3 reads CASSFAELFTDTQYF. Written as DNA, the CDR3 is TGCGCCAGCAGCTTTGCGGAGCTATTCACAGATACGCAGTATTTT. The genes are TRBV5-1 and TRBJ2-3; no definite D call. Germline V gene lookup returns CDR1 SGHRS and CDR2 YFSETQ. V was cut by 2 bases and J by 2 bases, with 12 bases left in between. The CDR3 is made up of 15 amino acids.

There are a few counts of this clonotype. CDR3 DNA sequence: TGTGCCATCAGTGGGACGACAGGGATCGGCGGTGAGACCCAGTACTTC. Protein sequence: CAISGTTGIGGETQYF. This chain links TRBV10-3 with TRBJ2-5, with 7 positions matching TRBD1. In germline, CDR1 is ENHRY, CDR2 SYGVKD. This CDR3 spans 16 amino acids. Trimming took 4 bases from V and 5 from J; bases not matched to a gene: 13.